This TCR beta chain was profiled in a study of cytomegalovirus exposure and HLA in healthy donors. General study results and limits: Rarity characterized most TCR sequences, yet some public TCRs appeared in many donors.

While the first cohort had 500 to 700 subjects, the donors belonged to the separate validation cohort of fewer than 150 subjects. Only in-frame clones appear in the TCRdb table, and some are missing; sequencing was by immunoSEQ multiplex PCR. The repertoire consists of 100,000 or so clones, with about 88% occurring once and the leading ten covering roughly 4.2%. CDR1 is MNHEY and CDR2 is SVGAGI in the germline V gene. V dropped 2 bases and J dropped 7 bases, with 8 bases sitting between them. CDR3 size: 12 residues. A remark on this clone: Its matching antigen is unknown.

The gene calls are TRBV6-5 and TRBJ1-1, with D unresolved. The receptor was derived from a woman under 30 in good health and CMV-seropositive. The specimen sequenced was PBMCs. CDR3 sequence: CASSYRAGEAFF. For the CDR3, the DNA is TGTGCCAGCAGTTACAGGGCGGGTGAAGCTTTCTTT.